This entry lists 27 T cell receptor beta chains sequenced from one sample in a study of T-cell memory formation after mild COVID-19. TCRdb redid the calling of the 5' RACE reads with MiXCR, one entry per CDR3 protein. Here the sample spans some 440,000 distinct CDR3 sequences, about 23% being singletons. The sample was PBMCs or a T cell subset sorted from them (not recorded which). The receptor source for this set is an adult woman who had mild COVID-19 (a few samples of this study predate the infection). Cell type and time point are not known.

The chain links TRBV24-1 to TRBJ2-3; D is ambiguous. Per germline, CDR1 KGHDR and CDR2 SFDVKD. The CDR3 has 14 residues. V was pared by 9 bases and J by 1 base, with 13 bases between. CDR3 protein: CATSGALGTDTQYF. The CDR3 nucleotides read TGTGCCACCTCTGGAGCCCTCGGCACAGATACGCAGTATTTT.

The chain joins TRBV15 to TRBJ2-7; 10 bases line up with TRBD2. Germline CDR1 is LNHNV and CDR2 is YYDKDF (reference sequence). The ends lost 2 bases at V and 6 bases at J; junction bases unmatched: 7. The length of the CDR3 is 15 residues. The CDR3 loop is CATSRKAGGPGEQYF. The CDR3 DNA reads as TGTGCCACCAGCAGAAAAGCGGGGGGGCCAGGCGAGCAGTACTTC.

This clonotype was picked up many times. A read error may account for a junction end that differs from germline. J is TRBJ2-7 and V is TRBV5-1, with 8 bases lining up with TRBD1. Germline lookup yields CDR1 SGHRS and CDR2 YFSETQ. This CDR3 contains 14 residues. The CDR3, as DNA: TGTGCCAGCAGCCCTGGACAGGGTCCCTACGAGCAGTACTTC. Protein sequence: CASSPGQGPYEQYF. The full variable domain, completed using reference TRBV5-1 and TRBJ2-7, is KAGVTQTPRYLIKTRGQQVTLSCSPISGHRSVSWYQQTPGQGLQFLFEYFSETQRNKGNFPGRFSGRQFSNSRSEMNVSTLELGDSALYLCASSPGQGPYEQYFGPGTRLTVT.

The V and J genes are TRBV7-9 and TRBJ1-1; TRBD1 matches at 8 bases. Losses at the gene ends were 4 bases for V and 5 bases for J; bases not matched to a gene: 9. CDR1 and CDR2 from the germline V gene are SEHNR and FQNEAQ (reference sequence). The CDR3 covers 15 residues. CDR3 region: CASSSGQGGRTEAFF. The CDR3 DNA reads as TGTGCCAGCAGCTCCGGACAGGGTGGAAGGACTGAAGCTTTCTTT.

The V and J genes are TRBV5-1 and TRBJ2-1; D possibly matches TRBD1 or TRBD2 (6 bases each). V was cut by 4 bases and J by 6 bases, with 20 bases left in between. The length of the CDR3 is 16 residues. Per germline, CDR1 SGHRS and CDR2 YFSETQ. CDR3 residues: CASSPRGGGQSNEQFF. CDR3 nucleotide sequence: TGCGCCAGCAGCCCTCGAGGGGGAGGTCAATCCAATGAGCAGTTCTTC.

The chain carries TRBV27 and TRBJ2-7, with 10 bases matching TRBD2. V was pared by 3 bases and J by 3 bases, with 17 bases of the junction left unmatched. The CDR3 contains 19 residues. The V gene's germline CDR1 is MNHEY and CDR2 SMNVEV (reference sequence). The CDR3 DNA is TGTGCCAGCAGTTTGAGCGGGCTAGCGGGAGATCGCGTTGTCTACGAGCAGTACTTC. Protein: CASSLSGLAGDRVVYEQYF.

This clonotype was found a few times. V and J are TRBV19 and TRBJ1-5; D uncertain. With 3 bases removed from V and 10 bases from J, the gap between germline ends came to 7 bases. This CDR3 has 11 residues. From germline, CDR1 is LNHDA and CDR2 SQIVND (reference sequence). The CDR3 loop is CASSMGYPQHF. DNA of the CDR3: TGTGCCAGTAGTATGGGATATCCCCAGCATTTT.

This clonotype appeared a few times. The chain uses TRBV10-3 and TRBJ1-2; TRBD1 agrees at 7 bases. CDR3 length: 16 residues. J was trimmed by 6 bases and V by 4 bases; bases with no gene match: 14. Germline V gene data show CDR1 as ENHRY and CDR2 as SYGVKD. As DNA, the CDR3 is TGTGCCATCAGTGCCCCCGCCGGGACAGATTTTCATGGCTACACCTTC. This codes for CAISAPAGTDFHGYTF.

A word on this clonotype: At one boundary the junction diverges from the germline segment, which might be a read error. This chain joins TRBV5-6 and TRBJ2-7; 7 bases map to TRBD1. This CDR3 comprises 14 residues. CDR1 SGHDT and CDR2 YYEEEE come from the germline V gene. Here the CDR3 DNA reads TGTGCCAGCAGCGCTGGGACAGCCTCCCACGAGCAGTACTTC. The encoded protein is CASSAGTASHEQYF.

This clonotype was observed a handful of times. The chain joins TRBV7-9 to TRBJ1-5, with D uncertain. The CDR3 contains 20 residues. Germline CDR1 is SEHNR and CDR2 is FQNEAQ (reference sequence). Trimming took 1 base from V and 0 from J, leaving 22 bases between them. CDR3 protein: CASSLVWGGVLTDSNQPQHF. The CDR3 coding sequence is TGTGCCAGCAGCTTAGTTTGGGGTGGGGTCCTCACCGATAGCAATCAGCCCCAGCATTTT.

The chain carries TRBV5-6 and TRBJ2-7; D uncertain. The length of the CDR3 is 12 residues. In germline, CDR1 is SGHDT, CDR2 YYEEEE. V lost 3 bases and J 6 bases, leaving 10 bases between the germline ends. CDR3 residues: CASSSGRSEQYF. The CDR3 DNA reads TGTGCCAGCAGCTCTGGTAGATCCGAGCAGTACTTC.

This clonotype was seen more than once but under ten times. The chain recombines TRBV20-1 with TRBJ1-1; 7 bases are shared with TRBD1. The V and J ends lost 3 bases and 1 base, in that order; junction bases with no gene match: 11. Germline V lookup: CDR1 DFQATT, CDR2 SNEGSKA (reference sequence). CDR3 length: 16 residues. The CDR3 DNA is TGCAGTGCTAGGAGAGCATACAGGGGCGGGAACACTGAAGCTTTCTTT. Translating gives CSARRAYRGGNTEAFF.

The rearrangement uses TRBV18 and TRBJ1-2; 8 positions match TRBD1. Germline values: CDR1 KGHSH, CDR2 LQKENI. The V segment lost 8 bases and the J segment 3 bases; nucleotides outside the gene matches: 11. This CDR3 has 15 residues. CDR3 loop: CASTHPGQGDYGYTF. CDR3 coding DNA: TGTGCCAGCACCCACCCTGGACAGGGCGACTATGGCTACACCTTC. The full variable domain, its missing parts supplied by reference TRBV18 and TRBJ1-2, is NAGVMQNPRHLVRRRGQEARLRCSPMKGHSHVYWYRQLPEEGLKFMVYLQKENIIDESGMPKERFSAEFPKEGPSILRIQQVVRGDSAAYFCASTHPGQGDYGYTFGSGTRLTVV.

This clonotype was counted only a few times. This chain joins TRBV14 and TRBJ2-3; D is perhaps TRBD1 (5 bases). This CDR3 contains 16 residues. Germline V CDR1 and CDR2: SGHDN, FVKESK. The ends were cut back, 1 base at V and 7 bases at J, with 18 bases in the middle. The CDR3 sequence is CASSQGLTAPPNTQYF. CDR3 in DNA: TGTGCCAGCAGCCAAGGATTGACAGCCCCACCAAATACGCAGTATTTT.

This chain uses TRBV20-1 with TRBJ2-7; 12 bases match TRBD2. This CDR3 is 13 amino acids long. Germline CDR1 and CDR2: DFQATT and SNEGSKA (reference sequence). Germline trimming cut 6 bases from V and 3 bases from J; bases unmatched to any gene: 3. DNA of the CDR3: TGCAGTGCGAAGACTAGCGGGAGCTACGAGCAGTACTTC. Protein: CSAKTSGSYEQYF.

CDR3 amino acids: CASSTEGGNEQYF. Written as DNA, the CDR3 is TGCGCCAGCAGCACCGAGGGGGGAAACGAGCAGTACTTC. The V gene is TRBV5-1, the J gene TRBJ2-7, with D perhaps given as TRBD1 or TRBD2 (6 bases each). Looked up from germline, CDR1 is SGHRS and CDR2 is YFSETQ. The CDR3 is made up of 13 amino acids. Trimming cost V 4 bases and J 5 bases, with 13 bases left between them.

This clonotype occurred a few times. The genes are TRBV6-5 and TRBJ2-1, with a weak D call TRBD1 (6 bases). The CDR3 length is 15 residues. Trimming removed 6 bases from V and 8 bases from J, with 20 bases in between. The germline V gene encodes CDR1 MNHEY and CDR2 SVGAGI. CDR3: CASRPEFTGWHEQFF. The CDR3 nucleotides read TGTGCCAGCAGACCCGAATTCACAGGGTGGCATGAGCAGTTCTTC.

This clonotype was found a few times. This CDR3 is CASSPSPPGELFF. The CDR3 DNA is TGTGCCAGCAGCCCCTCTCCCCCCGGGGAGCTGTTTTTT. The chain recombines TRBV5-5 with TRBJ2-2; D ambiguous. The CDR3 consists of 13 residues. Looked up from germline, CDR1 is SGHKS and CDR2 is YYEKEE (reference sequence). V was clipped by 4 bases and J by 6 bases, with 10 bases between them. Full variable domain (missing parts from reference TRBV5-5 and TRBJ2-2): DAGVTQSPTHLIKTRGQQVTLRCSPISGHKSVSWYQQVLGQGPQFIFQYYEKEERGRGNFPDRFSARQFPNYSSELNVNALLLGDSALYLCASSPSPPGELFFGEGSRLTVL.

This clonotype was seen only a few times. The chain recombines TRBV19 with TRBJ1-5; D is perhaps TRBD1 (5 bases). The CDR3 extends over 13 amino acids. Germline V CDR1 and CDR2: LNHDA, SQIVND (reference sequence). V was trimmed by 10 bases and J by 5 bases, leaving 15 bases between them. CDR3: CATSGRNDQPQHF. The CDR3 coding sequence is TGTGCCACCTCAGGGAGGAACGATCAGCCCCAGCATTTT.

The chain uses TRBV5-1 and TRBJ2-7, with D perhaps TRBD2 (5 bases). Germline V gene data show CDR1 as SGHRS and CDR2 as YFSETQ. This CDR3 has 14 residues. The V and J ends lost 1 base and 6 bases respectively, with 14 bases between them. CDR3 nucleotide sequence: TGCGCCAGCAGCTTGTCCCTCGGGGTCTCCGAGCAGTACTTC. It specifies CASSLSLGVSEQYF.

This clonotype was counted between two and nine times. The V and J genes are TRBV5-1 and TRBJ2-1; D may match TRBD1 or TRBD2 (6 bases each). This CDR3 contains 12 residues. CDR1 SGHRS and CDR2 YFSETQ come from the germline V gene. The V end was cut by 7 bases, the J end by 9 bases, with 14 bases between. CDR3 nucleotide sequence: TGCGCCAGCCGGAGGGGGATGGGTGAGCAGTTCTTC. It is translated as CASRRGMGEQFF.

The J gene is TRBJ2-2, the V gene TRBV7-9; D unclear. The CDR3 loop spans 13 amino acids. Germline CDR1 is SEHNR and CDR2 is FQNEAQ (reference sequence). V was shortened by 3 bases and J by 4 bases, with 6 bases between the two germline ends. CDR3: CASSFTATGELFF. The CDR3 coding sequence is TGTGCCAGCAGCTTTACAGCCACCGGGGAGCTGTTTTTT.

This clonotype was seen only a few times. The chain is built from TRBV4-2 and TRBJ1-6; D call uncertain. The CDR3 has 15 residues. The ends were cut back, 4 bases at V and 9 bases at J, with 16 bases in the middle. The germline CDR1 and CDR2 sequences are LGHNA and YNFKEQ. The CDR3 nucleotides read TGTGCCAGCAGCCCCCGAATAGGGCTCGGTTCACCCCTCCACTTT. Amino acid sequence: CASSPRIGLGSPLHF.

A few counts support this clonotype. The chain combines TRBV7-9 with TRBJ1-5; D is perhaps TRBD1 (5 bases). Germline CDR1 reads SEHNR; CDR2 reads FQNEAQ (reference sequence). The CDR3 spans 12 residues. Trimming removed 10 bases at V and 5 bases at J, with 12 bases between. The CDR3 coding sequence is TGTGCCACCTGGGACGGGTATCAGCCCCAGCATTTT. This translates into CATWDGYQPQHF.

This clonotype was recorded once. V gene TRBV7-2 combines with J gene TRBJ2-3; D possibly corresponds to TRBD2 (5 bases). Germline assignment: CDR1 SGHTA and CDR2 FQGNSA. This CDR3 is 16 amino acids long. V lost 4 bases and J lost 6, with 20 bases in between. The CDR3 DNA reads TGTGCCAGCAGCTCGCCCCGGGGAAGATTGACTGATACGCAGTATTTT. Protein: CASSSPRGRLTDTQYF.

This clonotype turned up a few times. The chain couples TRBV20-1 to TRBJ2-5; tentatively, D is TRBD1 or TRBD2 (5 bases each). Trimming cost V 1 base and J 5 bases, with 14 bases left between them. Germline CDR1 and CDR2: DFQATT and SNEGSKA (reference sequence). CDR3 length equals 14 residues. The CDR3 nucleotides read TGCAGTGCTAGAGCCGGGGCAGGGCGGGAGACCCAGTACTTC. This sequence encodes CSARAGAGRETQYF.

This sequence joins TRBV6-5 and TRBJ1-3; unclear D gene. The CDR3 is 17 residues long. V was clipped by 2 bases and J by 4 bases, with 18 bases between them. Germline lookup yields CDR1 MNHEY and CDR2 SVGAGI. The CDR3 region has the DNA TGTGCCAGCAGTTACGAGCGGGCGGACGGGGAAGGAAACACCATATATTTT. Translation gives CASSYERADGEGNTIYF.